What follows describes a single T cell receptor (beta chain). The data were obtained in a study of cytomegalovirus exposure and HLA in healthy donors. PCR primers comprised 60 Vbeta and 13 Jbeta primers. Profiled with immunoSEQ multiplex PCR; TCRdb holds only in-frame clones, not every one. The sample lists approximately 150,000 clones, about 70% occurring once. With 4 bases clipped from V and 1 base from J, the junction kept 3 bases outside the gene matches. The CDR3 totals 14 residues. In germline, CDR1 is MNHNY, CDR2 SVGAGI (reference sequence). This clonotype originated in a woman aged 40 to 55 in good health and CMV-seronegative. Sequencing used PBMCs. The rearrangement uses TRBV6-6 and TRBJ1-1, with TRBD1 matching 7 bases. The DNA for the CDR3 is TGTGCCAGCAGTTGGACAGGATCGAACACTGAAGCTTTCTTT. It is translated as CASSWTGSNTEAFF.